The rows below give T cell receptor beta chains drawn from one sample of a study of cytomegalovirus exposure and HLA in healthy donors. Sequencing used immunoSEQ multiplex PCR; TCRdb keeps in-frame clones, though not all of them. The table shows around 150,000 clones, with about 70% occurring only once. The sample consisted of PBMCs. These receptors originate from a man aged 30 to 45 in good health and CMV-seropositive. Each CDR3 is given with its conserved first and last residue. D genes are given only for firm matches. Size is omitted from some rows. Given values are once, few, many or a class for expanded clones.

clone size: NA
D gene: TRBD2
V gene: TRBV28
J gene: TRBJ2-1
CDR3 DNA: TGTGCCAGCAGCCCGGGACTAGCGGGAGCATGGGAGCAGTTCTTC
CDR3 protein: CASSPGLAGAWEQFF

clone size: NA
D gene: TRBD1
V gene: TRBV6-5
J gene: TRBJ2-7
CDR3 DNA: TGTGCCAGCAGTTACGGGACAGGGGACTGGGAGCAGTACTTC
CDR3 protein: CASSYGTGDWEQYF

clone size: NA
D gene: TRBD2
V gene: TRBV28
J gene: TRBJ2-4
CDR3 DNA: TGTGCCAGCAGTTTCCCGGGGGGATTGAGGGCCAAAAACATTCAGTACTTC
CDR3 protein: CASSFPGGLRAKNIQYF

clone size: NA
D gene: NA
V gene: TRBV9
J gene: TRBJ2-1
CDR3 DNA: TGTGCCAGCAGCGTAGCCCTCCGGGACTTCTCCTACAATGAGCAGTTCTTC
CDR3 protein: CASSVALRDFSYNEQFF

clone size: NA
D gene: TRBD2
V gene: TRBV27
J gene: TRBJ2-7
CDR3 DNA: TGTGCCAGCAGTTTTAGGACCCCATTGGCGGGAGGACCCGACGAGCAGTACTTC
CDR3 protein: CASSFRTPLAGGPDEQYF

clone size: NA
D gene: TRBD2
V gene: TRBV7-8
J gene: TRBJ2-1
CDR3 DNA: TGTGCCAGCAGCAATAGCGGGAACTCCTACAATGAGCAGTTCTTC
CDR3 protein: CASSNSGNSYNEQFF

clone size: NA
D gene: TRBD2
V gene: TRBV6-1
J gene: TRBJ2-1
CDR3 DNA: TGTGCCAGCGGGCCCACTAGCGGGAGGGTCAATGAGCAGTTCTTC
CDR3 protein: CASGPTSGRVNEQFF

clone size: NA
D gene: TRBD1
V gene: TRBV6-1
J gene: TRBJ2-5
CDR3 DNA: TGTGCCAGCAGTGAAGGGACAGGGGGCGCGGAAGAGCAGTACTTC
CDR3 protein: CASSEGTGGAEEQYF

clone size: NA
D gene: TRBD2
V gene: TRBV7-3
J gene: TRBJ2-3
CDR3 DNA: TGTGCCAGCAGCTTAGACCGACTAGCGGGAGAGCAAGATACGCAGTATTTT
CDR3 protein: CASSLDRLAGEQDTQYF

clone size: NA
D gene: NA
V gene: TRBV4-1
J gene: TRBJ2-7
CDR3 DNA: TGCGCCAGCAGCCAAGATAGTTTCTACGAGCAGTACTTC
CDR3 protein: CASSQDSFYEQYF

clone size: NA
D gene: NA
V gene: TRBV2
J gene: TRBJ1-5
CDR3 DNA: TGTGCCAGCAGTCAACAGGGAATTAATCAGCCCCAGCATTTT
CDR3 protein: CASSQQGINQPQHF

clone size: few
D gene: TRBD1
V gene: TRBV5-1
J gene: TRBJ1-1
CDR3 DNA: TGCGCCAGCAGCTCCGGGACAGGGAACACTGAAGCTTTCTTT
CDR3 protein: CASSSGTGNTEAFF

clone size: few
D gene: TRBD2
V gene: TRBV5-1
J gene: TRBJ2-2
CDR3 DNA: TGCGCCAGCAGCTTAACTAGCGGGATGTCCCCCGGGGAGCTGTTTTTT
CDR3 protein: CASSLTSGMSPGELFF

clone size: few
D gene: TRBD2
V gene: TRBV18
J gene: TRBJ2-1
CDR3 DNA: TGTGCCAGCTCGGACGGGACTAGCGGGAGGAGGGGCAATGAGCAGTTCTTC
CDR3 protein: CASSDGTSGRRGNEQFF

clone size: few
D gene: TRBD1
V gene: TRBV5-5
J gene: TRBJ2-2
CDR3 DNA: TGTGCCAGCAGCCCCCAACCGGGACAGGGTAGAACCGGGGAGCTGTTTTTT
CDR3 protein: CASSPQPGQGRTGELFF

clone size: NA
D gene: TRBD1
V gene: TRBV9
J gene: TRBJ2-5
CDR3 DNA: TGTGCCAGCAGCGGACAGGGGGCTCGAGGTCAAGAGACCCAGTACTTC
CDR3 protein: CASSGQGARGQETQYF

clone size: NA
D gene: NA
V gene: TRBV7-8
J gene: TRBJ1-1
CDR3 DNA: TGTGCCAGCAGCTTCCAGGTACGGGGTGAAGCTTTCTTT
CDR3 protein: CASSFQVRGEAFF

clone size: NA
D gene: TRBD1
V gene: TRBV2
J gene: TRBJ2-5
CDR3 DNA: TGTGCCAGCAAGACCGGGACAGGGTCGGTATTGCAGTACTTC
CDR3 protein: CASKTGTGSVLQYF

clone size: NA
D gene: TRBD1
V gene: TRBV18
J gene: TRBJ2-7
CDR3 DNA: TGTGCCAGCTCACGGGGACAGGGCGTCGTCGAGCAGTACTTC
CDR3 protein: CASSRGQGVVEQYF

clone size: few
D gene: TRBD2
V gene: TRBV27
J gene: TRBJ2-1
CDR3 DNA: TGTGCCAGCAGTATCCCCGGACTAGCGTATGAGCAGTTCTTC
CDR3 protein: CASSIPGLAYEQFF

clone size: few
D gene: TRBD2
V gene: TRBV5-1
J gene: TRBJ2-7
CDR3 DNA: TGCGCCAGCAGCTTGTTTGGGACTAGCGGGAGTCTCTACGAGCAGTACTTC
CDR3 protein: CASSLFGTSGSLYEQYF

clone size: NA
D gene: NA
V gene: TRBV7-9
J gene: TRBJ1-4
CDR3 DNA: TGTTCCAGCAGCCCCCCAGGGGAAAAACTGTTTTTT
CDR3 protein: CSSSPPGEKLFF

clone size: NA
D gene: TRBD1
V gene: TRBV18
J gene: TRBJ2-7
CDR3 DNA: TGTGCCAGCTCACCGACAGGGGGCGAGCAGTACTTC
CDR3 protein: CASSPTGGEQYF

clone size: NA
D gene: NA
V gene: TRBV12-5
J gene: TRBJ1-1
CDR3 DNA: TGTGCTAGTGGCCAAGCCGCGGGGGCCGCTTTCTTT
CDR3 protein: CASGQAAGAAFF

clone size: NA
D gene: NA
V gene: TRBV11-1
J gene: TRBJ1-2
CDR3 DNA: TGTGCCAGCAGCATGTCGGGAGCTGGCTATGGCTACACCTTC
CDR3 protein: CASSMSGAGYGYTF